This T cell receptor beta chain derives from a study of shared clonotypes between healthy human individuals. This CDR3 comprises 12 residues. J was trimmed by 11 bases and V by 0 bases; bases with no gene match: 4. Germline CDR1 is SGHRS and CDR2 is YFSETQ. In this sample, this clone turned up once. Its antigen is still unknown. Method: immunoSEQ multiplex PCR; TCRdb's copy keeps in-frame clones and lacks some. Here the sample spans 650,000 to 800,000 clones, roughly two thirds being singletons. Participating donors were healthy, HIV-negative adults free of recent acute infections or vaccinations. Study-level findings and limits: Larger estimated richness was generally seen in naive subsets than in memory subsets.

The chain uses TRBV5-1 and TRBJ1-1; TRBD1 aligns across 7 bases. Material for sequencing was memory CD4+ T cells sorted from blood. Subset indicated: CD45RA-negative fraction. The receptor comes from a woman aged 30 to 39 in good health. The CDR3 region has the DNA TGCGCCAGCAGCTTGGGAGACAGGGAGGCTTTCTTT. This encodes CASSLGDREAFF.